This T cell receptor beta chain was retrieved from a study of blood T cell repertoires in COVID-19. Study at large: Samples taken during acute and convalescent COVID-19 were collected in the United States, Italy and Spain.

Sequencing was performed with immunoSEQ multiplex PCR; in TCRdb, only in-frame clones are kept and a portion is missing. The sample comprises around 210,000 clones, less than 85% of which are singletons, and 7.5% to 9% rests with the top ten. This clone has more than one count but fewer than ten. V lost 3 bases to trimming and J lost 10 bases, with 10 bases between them. This CDR3 has 13 amino acids. The chain uses TRBV12-3 or TRBV12-4 and TRBJ1-6, with D possibly TRBD1 on 5 matching bases. Sequenced material: peripheral blood. This sequence was found in a woman older than 75 with COVID-19, enrolled during active disease. The CDR3 sequence is CASSFQGYSPLHF. In DNA, the CDR3 is TGTGCCAGCAGTTTCCAGGGATACTCACCCCTCCACTTT.